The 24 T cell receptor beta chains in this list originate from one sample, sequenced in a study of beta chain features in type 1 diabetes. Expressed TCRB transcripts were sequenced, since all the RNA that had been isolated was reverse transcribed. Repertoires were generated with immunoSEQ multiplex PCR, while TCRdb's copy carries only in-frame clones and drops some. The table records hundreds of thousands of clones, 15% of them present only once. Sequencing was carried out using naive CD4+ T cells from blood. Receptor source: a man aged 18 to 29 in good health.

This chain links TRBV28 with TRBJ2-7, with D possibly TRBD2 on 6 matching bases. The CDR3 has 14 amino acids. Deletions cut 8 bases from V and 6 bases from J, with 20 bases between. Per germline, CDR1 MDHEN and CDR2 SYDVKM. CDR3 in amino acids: CASVLWGGRGEQYF. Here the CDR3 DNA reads TGTGCCAGCGTTCTGTGGGGAGGAAGGGGCGAGCAGTACTTC.

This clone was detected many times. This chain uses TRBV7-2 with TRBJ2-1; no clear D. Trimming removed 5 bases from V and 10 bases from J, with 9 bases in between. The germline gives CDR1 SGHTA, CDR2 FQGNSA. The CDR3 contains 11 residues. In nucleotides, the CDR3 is TGTGCCAGCAGCCTGAGCGTGGAGCAGTTCTTC. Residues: CASSLSVEQFF.

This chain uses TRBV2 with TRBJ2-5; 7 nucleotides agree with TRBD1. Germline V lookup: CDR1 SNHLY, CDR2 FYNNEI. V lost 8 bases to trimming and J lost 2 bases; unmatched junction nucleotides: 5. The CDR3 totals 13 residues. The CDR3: CASGRQGQETQYF. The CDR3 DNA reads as TGTGCCAGCGGGCGACAGGGTCAAGAGACCCAGTACTTC.

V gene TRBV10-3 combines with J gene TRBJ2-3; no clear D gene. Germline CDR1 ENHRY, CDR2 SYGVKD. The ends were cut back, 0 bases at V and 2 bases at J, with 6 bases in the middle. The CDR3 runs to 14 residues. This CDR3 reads CAISESGLTDTQYF. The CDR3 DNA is TGTGCCATCAGTGAGTCCGGGCTCACAGATACGCAGTATTTT.

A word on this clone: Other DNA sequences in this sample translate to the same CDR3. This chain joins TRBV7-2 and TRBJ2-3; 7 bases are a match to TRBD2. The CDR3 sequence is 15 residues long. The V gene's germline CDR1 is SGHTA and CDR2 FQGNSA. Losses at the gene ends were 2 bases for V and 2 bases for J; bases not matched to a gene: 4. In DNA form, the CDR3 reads TGTGCCAGCAGCTTATTGGGAGGGGTCACAGATACGCAGTATTTT. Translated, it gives CASSLLGGVTDTQYF.

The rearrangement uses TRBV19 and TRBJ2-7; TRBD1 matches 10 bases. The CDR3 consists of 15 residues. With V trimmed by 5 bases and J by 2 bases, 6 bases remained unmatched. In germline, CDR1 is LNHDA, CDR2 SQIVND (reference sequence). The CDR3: CASSGAGTGAYEQYF. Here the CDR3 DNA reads TGTGCCAGTAGTGGCGCCGGGACAGGGGCCTACGAGCAGTACTTC.

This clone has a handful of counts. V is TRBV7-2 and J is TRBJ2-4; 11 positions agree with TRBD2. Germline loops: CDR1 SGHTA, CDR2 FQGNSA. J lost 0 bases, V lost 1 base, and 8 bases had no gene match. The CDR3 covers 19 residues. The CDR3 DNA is TGTGCCAGCAGCTTAGTCCTCCTAGCGGGGGGTTTAGCCAAAAACATTCAGTACTTC. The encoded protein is CASSLVLLAGGLAKNIQYF. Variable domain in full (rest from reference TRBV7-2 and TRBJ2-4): GAGVSQSPSNKVTEKGKDVELRCDPISGHTALYWYRQSLGQGLEFLIYFQGNSAPDKSGLPSDRFSAERTGGSVSTLTIQRTQQEDSAVYLCASSLVLLAGGLAKNIQYFGAGTRLSVL.

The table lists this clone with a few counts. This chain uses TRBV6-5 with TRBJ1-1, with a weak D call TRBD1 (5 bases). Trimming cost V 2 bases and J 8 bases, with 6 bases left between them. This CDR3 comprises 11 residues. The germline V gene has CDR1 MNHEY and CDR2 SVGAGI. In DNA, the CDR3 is TGTGCCAGCAGTTACAGGGGAGAAGCTTTCTTT. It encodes CASSYRGEAFF.

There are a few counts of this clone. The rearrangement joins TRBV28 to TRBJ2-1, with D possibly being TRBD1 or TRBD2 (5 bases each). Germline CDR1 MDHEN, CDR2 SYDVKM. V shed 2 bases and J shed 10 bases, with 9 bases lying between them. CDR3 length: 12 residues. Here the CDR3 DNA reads TGTGCCAGCAGTTTACTGTGGGGGGAGCAGTTCTTC. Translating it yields CASSLLWGEQFF.

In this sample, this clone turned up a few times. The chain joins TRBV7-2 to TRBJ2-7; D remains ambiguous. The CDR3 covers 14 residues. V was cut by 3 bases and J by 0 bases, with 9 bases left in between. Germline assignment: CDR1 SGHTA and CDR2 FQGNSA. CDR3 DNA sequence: TGTGCCAGCAGCTTTGCGGTAGCCTCCTACGAGCAGTACTTC. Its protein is CASSFAVASYEQYF.

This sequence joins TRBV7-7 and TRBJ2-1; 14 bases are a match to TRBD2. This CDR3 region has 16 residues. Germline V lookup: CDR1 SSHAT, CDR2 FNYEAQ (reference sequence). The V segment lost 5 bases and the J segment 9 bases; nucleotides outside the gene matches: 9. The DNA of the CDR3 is TGTGCCAGCAGCCCTACCGGGACTAGCGGGGGATTTGAGCAGTTCTTC. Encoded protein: CASSPTGTSGGFEQFF.

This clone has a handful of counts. The CDR3, as DNA: TGTGCCAGCAGCCCTCTGACAGGGCTGAATTCACCCCTCCACTTT. This encodes CASSPLTGLNSPLHF. This chain connects TRBV9 to TRBJ1-6; TRBD1 matches 7 bases. Germline-derived CDR1 and CDR2 are SGDLS and YYNGEE. This CDR3 is 15 amino acids long. V lost 4 bases and J lost 7; bases outside the gene matches: 8.

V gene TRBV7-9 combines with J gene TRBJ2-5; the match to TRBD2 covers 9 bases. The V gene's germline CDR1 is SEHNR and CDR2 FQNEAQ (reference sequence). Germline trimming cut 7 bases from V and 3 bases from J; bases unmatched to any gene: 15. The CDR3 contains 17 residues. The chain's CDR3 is CASTLGEASGAKETQYF. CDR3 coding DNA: TGTGCCAGCACCCTCGGGGAGGCTAGCGGGGCGAAAGAGACCCAGTACTTC.

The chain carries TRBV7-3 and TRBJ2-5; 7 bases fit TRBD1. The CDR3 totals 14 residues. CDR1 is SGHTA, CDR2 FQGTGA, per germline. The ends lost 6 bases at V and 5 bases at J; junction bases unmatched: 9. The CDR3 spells CASSQGSTGETQYF. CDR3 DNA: TGTGCCAGCAGTCAAGGGTCGACAGGGGAGACCCAGTACTTC.

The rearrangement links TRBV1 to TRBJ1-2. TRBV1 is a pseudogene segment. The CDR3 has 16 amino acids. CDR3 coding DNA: TGCACCAGCAGCCATGCCGGCGGGGGTCGTAACTATGGCTACACCTTC. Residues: CTSSHAGGGRNYGYTF.

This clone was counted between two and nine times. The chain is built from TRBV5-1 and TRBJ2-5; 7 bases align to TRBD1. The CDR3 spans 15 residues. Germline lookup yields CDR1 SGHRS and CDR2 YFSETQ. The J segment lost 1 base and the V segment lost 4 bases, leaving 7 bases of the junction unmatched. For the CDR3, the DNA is TGCGCCAGCAGCCGAGGGACAGTAGTCCAAGAGACCCAGTACTTC. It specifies CASSRGTVVQETQYF.

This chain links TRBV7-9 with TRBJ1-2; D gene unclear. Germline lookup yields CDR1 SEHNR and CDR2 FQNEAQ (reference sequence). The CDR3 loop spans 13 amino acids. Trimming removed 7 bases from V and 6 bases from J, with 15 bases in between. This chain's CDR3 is CASTPGGLHGYTF. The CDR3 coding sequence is TGTGCCAGCACCCCCGGAGGGCTGCATGGCTACACCTTC.

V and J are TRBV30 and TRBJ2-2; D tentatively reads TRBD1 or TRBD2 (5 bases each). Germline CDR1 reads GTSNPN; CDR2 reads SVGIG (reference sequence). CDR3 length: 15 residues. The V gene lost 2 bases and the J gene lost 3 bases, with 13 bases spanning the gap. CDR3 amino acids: CAWSRGPSYTGELFF. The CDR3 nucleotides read TGTGCCTGGAGTCGGGGCCCGAGTTACACCGGGGAGCTGTTTTTT.

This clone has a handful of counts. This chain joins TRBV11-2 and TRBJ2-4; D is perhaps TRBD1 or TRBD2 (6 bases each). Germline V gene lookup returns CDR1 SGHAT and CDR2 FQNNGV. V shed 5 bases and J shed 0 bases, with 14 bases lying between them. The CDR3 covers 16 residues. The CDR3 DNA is TGTGCCAGCAGCCCCGAGGGGGGACTAGCCAAAAACATTCAGTACTTC. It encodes CASSPEGGLAKNIQYF.

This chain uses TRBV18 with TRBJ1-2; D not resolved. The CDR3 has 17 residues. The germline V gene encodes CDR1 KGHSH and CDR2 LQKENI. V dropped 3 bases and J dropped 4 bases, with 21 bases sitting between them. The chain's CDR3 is CASSPSVASSGVYGYTF. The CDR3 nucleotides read TGTGCCAGCTCACCTTCAGTAGCTTCCTCCGGGGTCTATGGCTACACCTTC.

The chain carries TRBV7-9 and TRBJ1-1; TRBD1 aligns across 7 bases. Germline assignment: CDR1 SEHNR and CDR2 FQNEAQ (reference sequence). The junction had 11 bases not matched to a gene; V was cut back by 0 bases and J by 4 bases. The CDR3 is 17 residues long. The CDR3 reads CASSLAVDRAGSTEAFF. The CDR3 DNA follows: TGTGCCAGCAGCTTAGCGGTAGACAGGGCGGGGAGCACTGAAGCTTTCTTT.

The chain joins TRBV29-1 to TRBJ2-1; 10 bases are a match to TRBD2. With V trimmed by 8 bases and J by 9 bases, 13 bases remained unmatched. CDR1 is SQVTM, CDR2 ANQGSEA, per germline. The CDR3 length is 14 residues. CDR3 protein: CSFSSGRILGEQFF. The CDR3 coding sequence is TGCAGCTTTTCTAGCGGGAGAATTTTAGGTGAGCAGTTCTTC.

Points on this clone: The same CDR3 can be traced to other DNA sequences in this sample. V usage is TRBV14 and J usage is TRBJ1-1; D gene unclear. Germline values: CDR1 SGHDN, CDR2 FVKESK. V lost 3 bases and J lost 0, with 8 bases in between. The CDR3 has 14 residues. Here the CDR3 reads CASSQRLLNTEAFF. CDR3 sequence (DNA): TGTGCCAGCAGCCAGCGGCTATTGAACACTGAAGCTTTCTTT.

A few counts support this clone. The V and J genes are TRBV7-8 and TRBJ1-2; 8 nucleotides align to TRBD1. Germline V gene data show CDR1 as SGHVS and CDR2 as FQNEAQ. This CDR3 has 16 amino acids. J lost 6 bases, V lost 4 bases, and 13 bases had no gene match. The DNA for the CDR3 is TGTGCCAGCAGCTGGGTTGGCAGGGGGCGCATGAATGGCTACACCTTC. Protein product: CASSWVGRGRMNGYTF.